The present TCR beta chain was sequenced within a study of Graves' ophthalmopathy and Graves' hyperthyroidism. There are 14 residues in the CDR3. The germline gives CDR1 MDHEN, CDR2 SYDVKM. The PBMCs used were ones drawn from approximately 10 ml of fresh peripheral blood. Turning to this clonotype: A junction boundary mismatches the germline segment, possibly from a read error.

As the template, RNA transcripts were used to amplify TCR beta CDR3 regions. HTBI primers were employed in first-round RT-PCR, then a second-round multiplex PCR followed. MiXCR was run by TCRdb on the multiplex PCR reads, yielding one entry per CDR3 protein. Among 300,000 or so distinct CDR3 sequences, around a sixth were seen once, and the ten largest hold around 12%. This chain uses TRBV28 with TRBJ1-5; D may be TRBD1 (5 bases). The sample consisted of peripheral blood. The receptor was derived from an adult man with Graves' ophthalmopathy. For the CDR3, the DNA is TGTGCCAGCAGTTTATGCGGGACTTCTCAGCCCCAGCCTTTT. Its translation is CASSLCGTSQPQPF.